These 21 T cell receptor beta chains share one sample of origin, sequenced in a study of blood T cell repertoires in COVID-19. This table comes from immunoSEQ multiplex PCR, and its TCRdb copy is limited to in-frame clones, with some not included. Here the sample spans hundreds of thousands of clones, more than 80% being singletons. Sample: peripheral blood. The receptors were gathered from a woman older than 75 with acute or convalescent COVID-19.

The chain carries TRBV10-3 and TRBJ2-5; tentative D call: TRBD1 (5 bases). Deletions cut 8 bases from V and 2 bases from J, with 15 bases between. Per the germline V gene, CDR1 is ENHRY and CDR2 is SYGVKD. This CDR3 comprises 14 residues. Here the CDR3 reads CAIRPGLGQETQYF. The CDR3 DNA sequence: TGTGCCATCCGGCCAGGGTTGGGGCAAGAGACCCAGTACTTC.

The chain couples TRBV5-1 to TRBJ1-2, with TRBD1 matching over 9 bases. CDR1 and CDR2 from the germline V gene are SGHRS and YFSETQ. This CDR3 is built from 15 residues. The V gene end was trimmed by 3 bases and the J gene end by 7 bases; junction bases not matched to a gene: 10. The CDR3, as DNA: TGCGCCAGCAGCTCGTCCCCGGGGACAGGGCGTGGCTACACCTTC. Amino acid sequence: CASSSSPGTGRGYTF.

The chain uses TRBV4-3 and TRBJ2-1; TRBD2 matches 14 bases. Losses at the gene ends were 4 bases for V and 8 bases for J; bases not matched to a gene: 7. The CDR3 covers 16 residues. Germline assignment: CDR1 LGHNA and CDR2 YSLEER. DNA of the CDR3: TGCGCCAGCAGCCGAGAGACTAGCGGGGGGGCCTATGAGCAGTTCTTC. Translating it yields CASSRETSGGAYEQFF.

CDR3 residues: CASGAGGTEAFF. The CDR3 DNA sequence: TGTGCTAGTGGGGCCGGGGGAACTGAAGCTTTCTTT. The gene calls are TRBV12-5 and TRBJ1-1, with D possibly TRBD1 on 5 matching bases. The germline gives CDR1 LGHNT, CDR2 FRNRAP. Trimming left V 6 bases short and J 5 bases short, with 10 bases between. There are 12 residues in the CDR3.

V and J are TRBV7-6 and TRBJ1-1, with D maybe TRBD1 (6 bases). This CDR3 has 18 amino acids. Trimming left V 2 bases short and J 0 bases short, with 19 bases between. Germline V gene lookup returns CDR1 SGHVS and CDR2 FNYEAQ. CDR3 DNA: TGTGCCAGCAGCTTATCTGTTGGTATCGGGACAATGAACACTGAAGCTTTCTTT. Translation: CASSLSVGIGTMNTEAFF.

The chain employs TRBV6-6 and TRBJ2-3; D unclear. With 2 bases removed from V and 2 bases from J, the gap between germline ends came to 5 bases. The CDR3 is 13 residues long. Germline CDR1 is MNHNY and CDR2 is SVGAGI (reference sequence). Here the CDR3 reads CASSYLDTDTQYF. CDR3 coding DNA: TGTGCCAGCAGTTACCTAGACACAGATACGCAGTATTTT.

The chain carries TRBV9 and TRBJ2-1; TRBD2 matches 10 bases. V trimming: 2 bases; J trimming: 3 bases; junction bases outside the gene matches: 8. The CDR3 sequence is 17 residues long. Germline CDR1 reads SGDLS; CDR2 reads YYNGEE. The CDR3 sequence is CASSVRSGLANYNEQFF. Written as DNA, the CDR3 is TGTGCCAGCAGCGTGCGATCGGGACTAGCGAACTACAATGAGCAGTTCTTC.

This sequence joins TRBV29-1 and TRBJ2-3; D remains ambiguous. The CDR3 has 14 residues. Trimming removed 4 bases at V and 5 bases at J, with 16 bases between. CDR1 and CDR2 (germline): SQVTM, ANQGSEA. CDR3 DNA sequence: TGCAGCGTTGCGTACAACCTGGGCGTAGATACGCAGTATTTT. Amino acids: CSVAYNLGVDTQYF.

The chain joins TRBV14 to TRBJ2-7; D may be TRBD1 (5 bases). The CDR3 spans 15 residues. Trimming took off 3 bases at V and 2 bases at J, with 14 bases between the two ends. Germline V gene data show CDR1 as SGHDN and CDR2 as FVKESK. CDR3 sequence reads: CASSQQQVSPYEQYF. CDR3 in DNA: TGTGCCAGCAGCCAGCAACAGGTATCTCCCTACGAGCAGTACTTC. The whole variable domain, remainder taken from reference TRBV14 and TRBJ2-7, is EAGVTQFPSHSVIEKGQTVTLRCDPISGHDNLYWYRRVMGKEIKFLLHFVKESKQDESGMPNNRFLAERTGGTYSTLKVQPAELEDSGVYFCASSQQQVSPYEQYFGPGTRLTVT.

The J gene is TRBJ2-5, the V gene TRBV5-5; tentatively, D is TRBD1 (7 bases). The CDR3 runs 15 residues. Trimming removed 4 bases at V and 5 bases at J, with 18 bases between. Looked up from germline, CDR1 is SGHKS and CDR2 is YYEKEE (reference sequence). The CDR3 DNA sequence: TGTGCCAGCAGCGAACAGGGGAGGTATTTCGAGACCCAGTACTTC. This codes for CASSEQGRYFETQYF.

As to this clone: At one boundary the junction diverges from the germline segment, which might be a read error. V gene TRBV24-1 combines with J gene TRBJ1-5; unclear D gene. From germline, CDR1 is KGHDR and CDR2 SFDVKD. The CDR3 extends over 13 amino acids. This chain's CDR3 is CATSVVSSQPQHF. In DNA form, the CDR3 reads TGTGCCACCAGTGTAGTTAGCAGTCAGCCCCAGCATTTT.

CDR3 sequence reads: CASKDPGREGEETQYF. DNA of the CDR3: TGTGCCAGCAAAGATCCGGGCAGGGAGGGAGAAGAGACCCAGTACTTC. This chain uses TRBV21-1 with TRBJ2-5; TRBD2 is the table's D call, not checked against the DNA. TRBV21-1 is termed a pseudogene. The CDR3 spans 16 residues.

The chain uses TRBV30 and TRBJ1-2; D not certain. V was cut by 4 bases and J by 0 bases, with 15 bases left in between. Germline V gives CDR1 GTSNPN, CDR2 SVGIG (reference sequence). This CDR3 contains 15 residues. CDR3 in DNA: TGTGCCTGGAATGTACGCGCCGTAGCTAACTATGGCTACACCTTC. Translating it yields CAWNVRAVANYGYTF.

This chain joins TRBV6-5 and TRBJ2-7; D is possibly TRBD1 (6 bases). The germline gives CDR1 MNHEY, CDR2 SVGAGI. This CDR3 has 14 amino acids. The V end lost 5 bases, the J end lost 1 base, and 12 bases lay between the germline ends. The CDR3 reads CASSQDRGSYEQYF. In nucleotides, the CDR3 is TGTGCCAGCAGTCAGGACAGAGGGTCCTACGAGCAGTACTTC.

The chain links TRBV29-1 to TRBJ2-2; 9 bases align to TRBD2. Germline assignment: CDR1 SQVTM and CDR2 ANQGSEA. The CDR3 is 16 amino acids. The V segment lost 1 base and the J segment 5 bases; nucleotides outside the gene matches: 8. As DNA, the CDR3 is TGCAGCGTTGAAGGTCCTCTAGCGGGACCGACCGGGGAGCTGTTTTTT. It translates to CSVEGPLAGPTGELFF.

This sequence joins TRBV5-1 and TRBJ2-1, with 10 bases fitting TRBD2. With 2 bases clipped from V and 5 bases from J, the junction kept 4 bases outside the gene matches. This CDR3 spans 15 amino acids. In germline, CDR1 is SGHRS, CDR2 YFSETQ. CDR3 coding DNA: TGCGCCAGCAGCTTAAGAGCGGGAGGGGACAATGAGCAGTTCTTC. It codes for CASSLRAGGDNEQFF.

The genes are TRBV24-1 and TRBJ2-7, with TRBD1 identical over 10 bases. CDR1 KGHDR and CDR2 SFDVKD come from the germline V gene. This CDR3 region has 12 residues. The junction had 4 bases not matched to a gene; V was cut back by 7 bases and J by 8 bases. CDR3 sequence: CATSGTGEQQYF. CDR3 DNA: TGTGCCACCAGCGGGACAGGGGAGCAGCAGTACTTC.

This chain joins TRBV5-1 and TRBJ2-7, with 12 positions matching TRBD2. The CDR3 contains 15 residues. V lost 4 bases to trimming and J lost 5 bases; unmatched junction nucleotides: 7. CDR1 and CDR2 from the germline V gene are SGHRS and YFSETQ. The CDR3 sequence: CASSLTSGGFHEQYF. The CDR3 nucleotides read TGCGCCAGCAGCCTGACTAGCGGGGGTTTTCACGAGCAGTACTTC.

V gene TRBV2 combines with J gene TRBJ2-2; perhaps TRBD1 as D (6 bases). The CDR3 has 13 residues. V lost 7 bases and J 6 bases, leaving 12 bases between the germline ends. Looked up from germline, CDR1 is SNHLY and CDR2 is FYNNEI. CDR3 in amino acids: CASTPTGPGELFF. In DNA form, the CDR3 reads TGTGCCAGCACTCCAACAGGGCCCGGGGAGCTGTTTTTT.

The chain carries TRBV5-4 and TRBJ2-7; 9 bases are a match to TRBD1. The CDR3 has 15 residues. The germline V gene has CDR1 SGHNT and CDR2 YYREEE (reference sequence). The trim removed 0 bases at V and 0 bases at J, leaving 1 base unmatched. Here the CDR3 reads CASSLDRGLSYEQYF. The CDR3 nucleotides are TGTGCCAGCAGCTTGGACAGGGGGCTCTCCTACGAGCAGTACTTC.

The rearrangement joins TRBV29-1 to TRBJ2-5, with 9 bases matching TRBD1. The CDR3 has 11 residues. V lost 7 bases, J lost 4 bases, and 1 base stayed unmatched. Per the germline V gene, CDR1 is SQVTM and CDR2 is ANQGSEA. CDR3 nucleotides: TGCAGCGCGACAGGGGGAGAGACCCAGTACTTC. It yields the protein CSATGGETQYF.